This TCR beta chain emerged from a study of blood T cell repertoires in COVID-19. Overall study: Italy, Spain and the United States were the sources of the convalescent and acute COVID-19 samples. In each case, the material was cDNA or gDNA derived from T cells, B-cell-depleted T cells, or PBMCs.

V was shortened by 2 bases and J by 1 base, with 11 bases between the two germline ends. CDR1 and CDR2 (germline): GTSNPN, SVGIG (reference sequence). CDR3 size: 14 residues. In the original processing: Amplification of reference gene primers provided the estimated nucleated cell counts. This table comes from immunoSEQ multiplex PCR, and its TCRdb copy is limited to in-frame clones, with some not included. For V, J and clone size, that table is used; D and trimming come from the DNA. The sample shows approximately 240,000 clones, roughly 84% of them seen only once. Sequenced material: peripheral blood. The chain employs TRBV30 and TRBJ1-2, with D tentatively TRBD1 (5 bases). The clonotype comes from a woman aged 40-49 years with active or convalescent COVID-19. CDR3 amino acids: CAWSIQAFNYGYTF. CDR3 DNA: TGTGCCTGGAGTATACAGGCCTTTAACTATGGCTACACCTTC.